The 19 T cell receptor beta chains listed next were all sequenced from one sample in a study of T cell responses to AZD1222 COVID-19 vaccine. Only in-frame clones appear in the TCRdb table, and some are missing; sequencing was by immunoSEQ multiplex PCR. The sample includes about 180,000 clones, roughly nine tenths of them seen just once. The starting material was peripheral blood, obtained on day 0 of AZD1222 vaccination. The receptors stem from an adult in good health.

V is TRBV6-5 and J is TRBJ1-1; no clear D. Germline CDR1 MNHEY, CDR2 SVGAGI. The V and J ends lost 2 bases and 3 bases respectively, with 10 bases between them. CDR3 length: 14 residues. The CDR3 spells CASSYAGVDTEAFF. CDR3 nucleotide sequence: TGTGCCAGCAGTTACGCTGGGGTCGACACTGAAGCTTTCTTT.

The chain recombines TRBV3-1 (or the pseudogene TRBV3-2) with TRBJ2-7; the match to TRBD2 covers 11 bases. The length of the CDR3 is 15 residues. The germline gives CDR1 LGHDT, CDR2 YNNKEL (reference sequence). The V and J ends lost 2 bases and 7 bases, in that order; junction bases with no gene match: 7. The CDR3 is CASSQPLAGVGEQYF. The CDR3 region has the DNA TGTGCCAGCAGCCAACCACTAGCGGGAGTTGGAGAGCAGTACTTC.

This chain uses TRBV5-4 with TRBJ2-1, with D maybe TRBD2 (5 bases). The CDR3 totals 15 residues. Per the germline V gene, CDR1 is SGHNT and CDR2 is YYREEE (reference sequence). V was shortened by 0 bases and J by 8 bases, with 15 bases between the two germline ends. CDR3 in DNA: TGTGCCAGCAGCTTGGGACTACCTTCAAGGGATGAGCAGTTCTTC. It codes for CASSLGLPSRDEQFF.

The J gene is TRBJ2-2, the V gene TRBV5-8; D unresolved. The CDR3 has 13 residues. Germline CDR1 is SGHTS and CDR2 is YDEGEE. V lost 4 bases and J 7 bases, leaving 11 bases between the germline ends. The CDR3 loop is CASSRVSGGELFF. CDR3 in DNA: TGTGCCAGCAGCCGCGTATCGGGCGGGGAGCTGTTTTTT. The entire variable domain, with the rest obtained from reference TRBV5-8 and TRBJ2-2, is as follows: EAGVTQSPTHLIKTRGQQATLRCSPISGHTSVYWYQQALGLGLQFLLWYDEGEERNRGNFPPRFSGRQFPNYSSELNVNALELEDSALYLCASSRVSGGELFFGEGSRLTVL.

The chain carries TRBV9 and TRBJ2-7, with 9 bases identical to TRBD1. The CDR3 contains 16 residues. Germline V gene sequence: CDR1 SGDLS, CDR2 YYNGEE. The V gene end was trimmed by 0 bases and the J gene end by 6 bases; junction bases not matched to a gene: 10. The CDR3 DNA reads as TGTGCCAGCAGCGTAGGGATCGGGACAGGGAGCTCCGAGCAGTACTTC. Amino acid sequence: CASSVGIGTGSSEQYF.

The rearrangement uses TRBV30 and TRBJ2-1; no definite D call. V was cut by 5 bases and J by 9 bases, with 8 bases left in between. The CDR3 totals 10 residues. CDR1 is GTSNPN, CDR2 SVGIG, per germline (reference sequence). CDR3 coding DNA: TGTGCCTGGGGGAAGGGTGAGCAGTTCTTC. Its translation: CAWGKGEQFF.

The chain couples TRBV4-2 to TRBJ2-7, with TRBD2 matching 15 bases. The CDR3 is made up of 16 amino acids. Germline loops: CDR1 LGHNA, CDR2 YNFKEQ. The trim removed 4 bases at V and 4 bases at J, leaving 5 bases unmatched. The chain's CDR3 is CASSPGLAGGKYEQYF. The CDR3 DNA sequence: TGTGCCAGCAGCCCCGGACTAGCGGGAGGGAAATACGAGCAGTACTTC.

This clone was picked up one time. V and J are TRBV28 and TRBJ2-7, with TRBD2 matching 8 bases. Germline V CDR1 and CDR2: MDHEN, SYDVKM. With 7 bases clipped from V and 5 bases from J, the junction kept 7 bases outside the gene matches. CDR3 size: 13 residues. CDR3 in amino acids: CASTGGNPHEQYF. The CDR3 bases are TGTGCCAGCACGGGAGGGAACCCCCACGAGCAGTACTTC.

This clone was observed a single time. The CDR3 DNA follows: TGCGCCAGCAGTTCTACAGGGGTTGAAGCTTTCTTT. It codes for CASSSTGVEAFF. The V and J genes are TRBV10-1 and TRBJ1-1; 7 bases line up with TRBD1. Per the germline V gene, CDR1 is WNHNN and CDR2 is SYGVQD (reference sequence). V shed 5 bases and J 7 bases; nucleotides not matched to a gene: 4. This CDR3 is built from 12 residues.

V and J are TRBV6-5 and TRBJ2-1, with a tentative D call TRBD2 (6 bases). CDR3 length: 13 amino acids. The V gene lost 7 bases and the J gene lost 3 bases, with 10 bases spanning the gap. The V gene's germline CDR1 is MNHEY and CDR2 SVGAGI. CDR3 sequence reads: CASKEGGYNEQFF. The CDR3 DNA reads TGTGCCAGCAAGGAGGGAGGCTACAATGAGCAGTTCTTC.

The rearrangement joins TRBV11-2 to TRBJ2-7, with D possibly being TRBD1 (6 bases). The length of the CDR3 is 15 residues. CDR1 is SGHAT and CDR2 is FQNNGV in the germline V gene. V shed 0 bases and J shed 0 bases, with 9 bases lying between them. The CDR3 sequence: CASSLEAGVSYEQYF. The CDR3 nucleotides read TGTGCCAGCAGCTTAGAGGCAGGGGTCTCCTACGAGCAGTACTTC.

This clone was seen once. The chain is built from TRBV6-1 and TRBJ1-6, with a possible D match to TRBD1 (6 bases). Trimming took 0 bases from V and 13 from J, leaving 19 bases between them. The CDR3 contains 16 residues. Germline loops: CDR1 MNHNS, CDR2 SASEGT. The CDR3 bases are TGTGCCAGCAGTGAAGCGCGGGGGGCCACCTTTTCGCCCCTCCACTTT. Its protein product is CASSEARGATFSPLHF.

CDR3 protein: CASSYLNDSPLHF. CDR3 sequence (DNA): TGTGCCAGCAGTTATCTCAACGATTCACCCCTCCACTTT. This chain joins TRBV6-5 and TRBJ1-6; no reliable D call. The CDR3 runs 13 residues. Germline lookup yields CDR1 MNHEY and CDR2 SVGAGI. V lost 3 bases, J lost 8 bases, and 8 bases lay in between.

The chain joins TRBV15 to TRBJ2-3; no reliable D call. V lost 0 bases, J lost 4 bases, and 5 bases lay in between. This CDR3 has 13 amino acids. The germline CDR1 and CDR2 sequences are LNHNV and YYDKDF (reference sequence). CDR3 bases: TGTGCCACCAGCAGAGATAACCCAGATACGCAGTATTTT. Translating it yields CATSRDNPDTQYF.

The chain uses TRBV19 and TRBJ2-7; 7 nucleotides line up with TRBD2. CDR3 length equals 13 residues. Losses at the gene ends were 3 bases for V and 3 bases for J; bases not matched to a gene: 2. Germline CDR1 and CDR2: LNHDA and SQIVND (reference sequence). The CDR3 here is CASSIGLDYEQYF. For the CDR3, the DNA is TGTGCCAGTAGTATTGGACTAGACTACGAGCAGTACTTC.

This clone was observed a handful of times. The chain carries TRBV6-5 and TRBJ1-5, with D possibly being TRBD1 (5 bases). Germline values: CDR1 MNHEY, CDR2 SVGAGI. V lost 6 bases to trimming and J lost 0 bases, with 12 bases between them. This CDR3 spans 15 amino acids. As DNA, the CDR3 is TGTGCCAGCAGACAGACAGTTTATAGCAATCAGCCCCAGCATTTT. This encodes CASRQTVYSNQPQHF.

The J gene is TRBJ2-3, the V gene TRBV14; TRBD1 agrees at 7 bases. V trimming: 4 bases; J trimming: 6 bases; junction bases outside the gene matches: 4. The germline V gene has CDR1 SGHDN and CDR2 FVKESK. The length of the CDR3 is 13 residues. For the CDR3, the DNA is TGTGCCAGCAGCCGCACAGGGGAGGATACGCAGTATTTT. The encoded protein is CASSRTGEDTQYF.

The chain carries TRBV5-1 and TRBJ1-1; D uncertain. Trimming left V 5 bases short and J 1 base short, with 18 bases between. Germline V gives CDR1 SGHRS, CDR2 YFSETQ. CDR3 length: 16 residues. CDR3 bases: TGCGCCAGCAGTTCGGGTCTCACCTCGTGGAACACTGAAGCTTTCTTT. It codes for CASSSGLTSWNTEAFF. The whole variable domain, filled in from reference TRBV5-1 and TRBJ1-1, reads KAGVTQTPRYLIKTRGQQVTLSCSPISGHRSVSWYQQTPGQGLQFLFEYFSETQRNKGNFPGRFSGRQFSNSRSEMNVSTLELGDSALYLCASSSGLTSWNTEAFFGQGTRLTVV.

The chain couples TRBV2 to TRBJ1-1; 7 nucleotides match TRBD1. The CDR3 runs to 13 residues. V lost 6 bases, J lost 6 bases, and 7 bases stayed unmatched. The germline V gene has CDR1 SNHLY and CDR2 FYNNEI. CDR3 residues: CASSDRVLAEAFF. The CDR3 DNA follows: TGTGCCAGCAGCGACAGGGTTTTGGCTGAAGCTTTCTTT.